The next 30 T cell receptor beta chains were all read from a single sample in a study of cytomegalovirus exposure and HLA in healthy donors. The study ran its PCR with 60 Vbeta and 13 Jbeta primers. Repertoires were generated with immunoSEQ multiplex PCR, while TCRdb's copy carries only in-frame clones and drops some. The table includes around 130,000 clones, roughly 75% detected once. Input material: PBMCs. The receptor source for this set is a man aged 30 to 45 in good health and CMV-seronegative.

This clone is a singleton in its sample. The chain employs TRBV6-6 and TRBJ2-3; the match to TRBD1 covers 9 bases. This CDR3 is built from 15 residues. With 6 bases clipped from V and 3 bases from J, the junction kept 7 bases outside the gene matches. Germline V lookup: CDR1 MNHNY, CDR2 SVGAGI (reference sequence). CDR3 protein: CASRTSGQGTDTQYF. The CDR3 DNA is TGTGCCAGCAGAACCTCGGGACAGGGAACAGATACGCAGTATTTT.

This sequence joins TRBV28 and TRBJ1-2; TRBD1 might be the D (5 bases). The V end lost 1 base, the J end lost 4 bases, and 13 bases lay between the germline ends. CDR1 and CDR2 from the germline V gene are MDHEN and SYDVKM. The CDR3 is 15 residues long. CDR3 protein: CASSLYTDRVYGYTF. The DNA for the CDR3 is TGTGCCAGCAGTTTATACACTGACAGAGTCTATGGCTACACCTTC.

This clone has only one observation. V usage is TRBV5-4 and J usage is TRBJ2-1, with 9 bases fitting TRBD1. CDR1 and CDR2 (germline): SGHNT, YYREEE (reference sequence). Trimming at V came to 5 bases and at J to 7 bases, leaving 4 bases not matched to a gene. The CDR3 spans 13 residues. The CDR3 protein is CASSGGQGNEQFF. The CDR3, as DNA: TGTGCCAGCAGTGGAGGACAGGGGAATGAGCAGTTCTTC.

The genes are TRBV29-1 and TRBJ2-3; the D gene is possibly TRBD1 (7 bases). V gave up 1 base and J gave up 2 bases, with 19 bases separating them. This CDR3 is built from 17 residues. Looked up from germline, CDR1 is SQVTM and CDR2 is ANQGSEA. CDR3 in amino acids: CSVEALAAEGATDTQYF. In DNA form, the CDR3 reads TGCAGCGTTGAAGCGTTGGCGGCGGAGGGGGCCACAGATACGCAGTATTTT.

The chain employs TRBV4-1 and TRBJ2-7; 11 bases fit TRBD1. The CDR3 length is 15 residues. Germline CDR1 is MGHRA and CDR2 is YSYEKL. The junction had 1 base not matched to a gene; V was cut back by 3 bases and J by 0 bases. Here the CDR3 reads CASSHGTGGSYEQYF. CDR3 DNA: TGCGCCAGCAGCCATGGGACAGGGGGCTCCTACGAGCAGTACTTC.

J is TRBJ2-7 and V is TRBV19; the match to TRBD1 covers 9 bases. This CDR3 region has 14 residues. V lost 3 bases to trimming and J lost 4 bases; unmatched junction nucleotides: 4. CDR1 and CDR2 from the germline V gene are LNHDA and SQIVND (reference sequence). CDR3 nucleotide sequence: TGTGCCAGTAGTATCCCCGGGACAGGGTACGAGCAGTACTTC. It translates to CASSIPGTGYEQYF.

In the case of this clone: The junction differs from germline at one of its ends, possibly a read error. V usage is TRBV7-7 and J usage is TRBJ2-1; 8 nucleotides match TRBD2. The CDR3 length is 13 residues. Germline-derived CDR1 and CDR2 are SSHAT and FNYEAQ (reference sequence). CDR3 in amino acids: CASSRGGYNEQFF. CDR3 DNA sequence: TGTGCTAGCAGCCGGGGGGGTTACAATGAGCAGTTCTTC. Based on the CDR3 plus reference TRBV7-7 and TRBJ2-1, the full variable domain is GAGVSQSPRYKVTKRGQDVTLRCDPISSHATLYWYQQALGQGPEFLTYFNYEAQPDKSGLPSDRFSAERPEGSISTLTIQRTEQRDSAMYRCASSRGGYNEQFFGPGTRLTVL.

This chain uses TRBV7-2 with TRBJ1-2; D might be TRBD1 (6 bases). V was clipped by 6 bases and J by 3 bases, with 11 bases between them. Looked up from germline, CDR1 is SGHTA and CDR2 is FQGNSA. The CDR3 loop spans 13 amino acids. CDR3 sequence (DNA): TGTGCCAGCAGGGAGAGACAGGACTATGGCTACACCTTC. As protein: CASRERQDYGYTF. The whole variable domain, remainder taken from reference TRBV7-2 and TRBJ1-2, is GAGVSQSPSNKVTEKGKDVELRCDPISGHTALYWYRQSLGQGLEFLIYFQGNSAPDKSGLPSDRFSAERTGGSVSTLTIQRTQQEDSAVYLCASRERQDYGYTFGSGTRLTVV.

V usage is TRBV29-1 and J usage is TRBJ1-2; 10 bases line up with TRBD1. The germline V gene has CDR1 SQVTM and CDR2 ANQGSEA. J gave up 7 bases and V 6 bases, and 8 bases lay outside the gene matches. This CDR3 region has 13 residues. The CDR3 region is CSVGQGDERGYTF. For the CDR3, the DNA is TGCAGCGTCGGACAGGGGGACGAACGTGGCTACACCTTC.

J is TRBJ2-1 and V is TRBV28; possibly TRBD2 for D (6 bases). CDR1 is MDHEN and CDR2 is SYDVKM in the germline V gene. V was shortened by 6 bases and J by 4 bases, with 7 bases between the two germline ends. CDR3 size: 12 residues. The CDR3 loop reads CASRGLYNEQFF. CDR3 coding DNA: TGTGCCAGCAGGGGACTGTACAATGAGCAGTTCTTC.

The chain carries TRBV10-3 and TRBJ2-2, with 7 nucleotides matching TRBD1. Looked up from germline, CDR1 is ENHRY and CDR2 is SYGVKD. This CDR3 spans 16 amino acids. The V segment lost 0 bases and the J segment 7 bases; nucleotides outside the gene matches: 8. This CDR3 reads CAISESTDRRYGELFF. The CDR3 DNA reads TGTGCCATCAGTGAGTCGACGGACAGGCGCTACGGGGAGCTGTTTTTT.

The chain employs TRBV4-3 and TRBJ2-3; the D gene is possibly TRBD2 (7 bases). Trimming took off 0 bases at V and 6 bases at J, with 16 bases between the two ends. This CDR3 spans 16 amino acids. From germline, CDR1 is LGHNA and CDR2 YSLEER. The CDR3 is CASSQDGRGRADTQYF. CDR3 DNA sequence: TGCGCCAGCAGCCAAGATGGGAGGGGGAGAGCCGATACGCAGTATTTT.

The chain is built from TRBV7-9 and TRBJ2-7; D ambiguous. The CDR3 totals 12 residues. In germline, CDR1 is SEHNR, CDR2 FQNEAQ (reference sequence). Trimming took off 4 bases at V and 7 bases at J, with 11 bases between the two ends. The CDR3 region has the DNA TGTGCCAGCAGCTCGCGACTCTTGGAGCAGTACTTC. Encoded protein: CASSSRLLEQYF.

V and J are TRBV4-3 and TRBJ2-5; the D gene is possibly TRBD2 (5 bases). The CDR3 sequence is 13 residues long. Per germline, CDR1 LGHNA and CDR2 YSLEER. The V gene lost 4 bases and the J gene lost 1 base, with 7 bases spanning the gap. The CDR3 DNA reads TGCGCCAGCAGCCCGAGGGTCCAAGAGACCCAGTACTTC. The encoded protein is CASSPRVQETQYF.

This rearrangement joins TRBV5-1 to TRBJ2-1; 8 bases line up with TRBD2. Germline values: CDR1 SGHRS, CDR2 YFSETQ. V was pared by 4 bases and J by 12 bases, with 12 bases of the junction left unmatched. CDR3 length: 14 residues. The chain's CDR3 is CASSHPGGGEGQFF. CDR3 bases: TGCGCCAGCAGCCACCCGGGGGGGGGAGAGGGGCAGTTCTTC.

The gene calls are TRBV7-3 and TRBJ2-7, with 8 nucleotides matching TRBD1. The germline gives CDR1 SGHTA, CDR2 FQGTGA. This CDR3 contains 13 residues. Germline trimming cut 3 bases from V and 4 bases from J; bases unmatched to any gene: 2. DNA of the CDR3: TGTGCCAGCAGCTTTACAGGGGGGTACGAGCAGTACTTC. Translation gives CASSFTGGYEQYF.

The chain links TRBV4-3 to TRBJ2-2; 9 bases fit TRBD1. The CDR3 length is 16 residues. J gave up 2 bases and V 2 bases, and 3 bases lay outside the gene matches. Germline CDR1 LGHNA, CDR2 YSLEER. This chain's CDR3 is CASSQHRGPNTGELFF. DNA of the CDR3: TGCGCCAGCAGCCAACACAGGGGGCCAAACACCGGGGAGCTGTTTTTT.

The chain combines TRBV4-3 with TRBJ2-1; TRBD2 might be the D (6 bases). The CDR3 covers 17 residues. Between the trimmed V and J ends, which lost 0 bases and 0 bases, there was a span of 12 bases. Germline CDR1 and CDR2: LGHNA and YSLEER. The CDR3 reads CASSQERGFFSYNEQFF. Written as DNA, the CDR3 is TGCGCCAGCAGCCAAGAGCGGGGCTTTTTCTCCTACAATGAGCAGTTCTTC.

This clone was counted a single time. The chain recombines TRBV2 with TRBJ2-4; the D is unclear. Germline V gene data show CDR1 as SNHLY and CDR2 as FYNNEI. The V and J ends lost 3 bases and 0 bases respectively, with 12 bases between them. The CDR3 runs 16 residues. DNA of the CDR3: TGTGCCAGCAGTGAGGAGAGGAACATAGCCAAAAACATTCAGTACTTC. It specifies CASSEERNIAKNIQYF.

This clone was observed a few times. This chain links TRBV28 with TRBJ2-3, with 10 bases fitting TRBD2. The CDR3 runs to 16 residues. CDR1 is MDHEN, CDR2 SYDVKM, per germline. V lost 6 bases and J lost 4; bases outside the gene matches: 10. Written as DNA, the CDR3 is TGTGCCAGCAGGGGTTCAGCGGGGGGGCGCGCAGATACGCAGTATTTT. As protein: CASRGSAGGRADTQYF.

This chain uses TRBV7-9 with TRBJ1-1, with D unclear. CDR1 and CDR2 (germline): SEHNR, FQNEAQ (reference sequence). V was cut by 6 bases and J by 1 base, with 9 bases left in between. The CDR3 consists of 13 residues. CDR3 DNA: TGTGCCAGCAGGTCCTCGGGGAACACTGAAGCTTTCTTT. This translates into CASRSSGNTEAFF.

This clone was seen just once. The chain has TRBV19 and TRBJ1-5; 8 nucleotides line up with TRBD1. Germline V lookup: CDR1 LNHDA, CDR2 SQIVND (reference sequence). The V segment lost 6 bases and the J segment 2 bases; nucleotides outside the gene matches: 6. This CDR3 spans 15 amino acids. The CDR3 sequence is CASREDREGNQPQHF. CDR3 nucleotides: TGTGCCAGTAGAGAGGACAGGGAAGGCAATCAGCCCCAGCATTTT.

This clone was counted only a few times. The V and J genes are TRBV6-1 and TRBJ2-5; no reliable D call. The end of the DNA is better explained by TRBJ2-7, so the J call may be wrong. Germline V lookup: CDR1 MNHNS, CDR2 SASEGT. The CDR3 loop spans 11 amino acids. CDR3 region: CASSHSYEQYF. The CDR3 DNA follows: TGTGCCAGCAGTCACAGCTACGAGCAGTACTTC.

V and J are TRBV7-9 and TRBJ2-1; tentatively, D is TRBD2 (6 bases). Trimming pared 0 bases from V and 8 bases from J, leaving 14 bases between. Germline V gives CDR1 SEHNR, CDR2 FQNEAQ (reference sequence). The length of the CDR3 is 15 residues. CDR3 DNA sequence: TGTGCCAGCAGCTTAGCGTTAGCGGAGCGAGATGAGCAGTTCTTC. Translation: CASSLALAERDEQFF. The whole variable domain, filled in from reference TRBV7-9 and TRBJ2-1, reads DTGVSQNPRHKITKRGQNVTFRCDPISEHNRLYWYRQTLGQGPEFLTYFQNEAQLEKSRLLSDRFSAERPKGSFSTLEIQRTEQGDSAMYLCASSLALAERDEQFFGPGTRLTVL.

This chain joins TRBV5-4 and TRBJ2-1, with TRBD2 identical over 10 bases. V lost 4 bases to trimming and J lost 7 bases; unmatched junction nucleotides: 5. Germline V gene data show CDR1 as SGHNT and CDR2 as YYREEE (reference sequence). The CDR3 totals 14 residues. Here the CDR3 reads CASSPMTSGNEQFF. The CDR3, as DNA: TGTGCCAGCAGCCCCATGACTAGCGGGAATGAGCAGTTCTTC.

In its sample, this clone was seen many times. The rearrangement uses TRBV2 and TRBJ2-5; D is unresolved. There are 13 residues in the CDR3. Germline V gene sequence: CDR1 SNHLY, CDR2 FYNNEI. Trimming took off 6 bases at V and 1 base at J, with 9 bases between the two ends. The CDR3 nucleotides are TGTGCCAGCAGGTCAGGTATCCAAGAGACCCAGTACTTC. Its translation is CASRSGIQETQYF.

V usage is TRBV4-3 and J usage is TRBJ2-5; TRBD2 might be the D (6 bases). With the DNA end fitting TRBJ2-7 better, the J assignment may be wrong. Per the germline V gene, CDR1 is LGHNA and CDR2 is YSLEER. The CDR3 loop spans 15 amino acids. The CDR3 nucleotides read TGCGCCAGCAGCCGCGGGGACCGCTCGGCCGACGAGCAGTACTTC. This gives the protein CASSRGDRSADEQYF.

Here the CDR3 DNA reads TGCGCCAGCAGCTCGGCAGGGGGTGTAGCCAAAAACATTCAGTACTTC. This codes for CASSSAGGVAKNIQYF. The rearrangement links TRBV5-1 to TRBJ2-4; 7 nucleotides line up with TRBD1. Germline V lookup: CDR1 SGHRS, CDR2 YFSETQ. Trimming cost V 3 bases and J 0 bases; bases outside gene matches: 6. The length of the CDR3 is 16 residues.

The V call is TRBV15, the J call TRBJ2-1; possibly TRBD1 for D (6 bases). The CDR3 spans 14 residues. Looked up from germline, CDR1 is LNHNV and CDR2 is YYDKDF (reference sequence). The V end was cut by 4 bases, the J end by 2 bases, with 9 bases between. CDR3 sequence reads: CATSTRGAYNEQFF. CDR3 coding DNA: TGTGCCACCAGCACCAGGGGAGCCTACAATGAGCAGTTCTTC. Drawing the rest from reference TRBV15 and TRBJ2-1, the complete variable domain is DAMVIQNPRYQVTQFGKPVTLSCSQTLNHNVMYWYQQKSSQAPKLLFHYYDKDFNNEADTPDNFQSRRPNTSFCFLDIRSPGLGDTAMYLCATSTRGAYNEQFFGPGTRLTVL.

The chain uses TRBV28 and TRBJ1-4, with D possibly matching TRBD1 (5 bases). The germline CDR1 and CDR2 sequences are MDHEN and SYDVKM. Trimming took 10 bases from V and 7 from J, leaving 13 bases between them. The CDR3 is made up of 12 amino acids. The CDR3 DNA reads TGTGCCACCCAGGGATTGGGTGAAAAACTGTTTTTT. It codes for CATQGLGEKLFF.